The rows below give T cell receptor beta chains drawn from one sample of a study of cytomegalovirus exposure and HLA in healthy donors. The protocol was immunoSEQ multiplex PCR, while the TCRdb copy is restricted to in-frame clones and leaves out a portion. The table includes 68,000 or so clones, 89% detected once. The sequenced material came from PBMCs. These receptor sequences come from a woman under 30 in good health and CMV-seronegative. Both conserved end residues are part of each CDR3. Each record gives: CDR3 protein, CDR3 DNA, V gene, D gene, clone size, J gene. A D gene is named only where the DNA matches it firmly. The listing skips clone size in some rows; elsewhere it reads once, few, many or a size class.

CDR3aa: CASSLEGDTQYF
CDR3nt: TGTGCCAGCAGTTTAGAGGGAGATACGCAGTATTTT
v_gene: TRBV27
d_gene: .
abundance: .
j_gene: TRBJ2-3

CDR3aa: CASSDGAGGTDTQYF
CDR3nt: TGTGCCAGCAGTGACGGGGCAGGGGGCACAGATACGCAGTATTTT
v_gene: TRBV6-1
d_gene: .
abundance: .
j_gene: TRBJ2-3

CDR3aa: CASSPWTGGGTEAFF
CDR3nt: TGTGCCAGCAGTCCCTGGACAGGGGGAGGCACTGAAGCTTTCTTT
v_gene: TRBV27
d_gene: TRBD1
abundance: .
j_gene: TRBJ1-1

CDR3aa: CASSSGQLNSEAFF
CDR3nt: TGTGCCAGCAGCTCGGGACAGTTGAACTCTGAAGCTTTCTTT
v_gene: TRBV5-8
d_gene: TRBD1
abundance: .
j_gene: TRBJ1-1

CDR3aa: CASSFAGGKRSPLHF
CDR3nt: TGTGCCAGCAGTTTCGCAGGGGGCAAAAGGTCACCCCTCCACTTT
v_gene: TRBV6-1
d_gene: TRBD1
abundance: .
j_gene: TRBJ1-6

CDR3aa: CASRAGVGTAFGEAFF
CDR3nt: TGTGCCAGCAGAGCAGGAGTCGGGACAGCCTTTGGAGAAGCTTTCTTT
v_gene: TRBV27
d_gene: TRBD1
abundance: .
j_gene: TRBJ1-1

CDR3aa: CAWNPPGDRGWGAFF
CDR3nt: TGTGCCTGGAATCCCCCGGGGGACAGGGGGTGGGGGGCTTTCTTT
v_gene: TRBV30
d_gene: TRBD1
abundance: .
j_gene: TRBJ1-1

CDR3aa: CSAWDRYGYTF
CDR3nt: TGCAGTGCCTGGGACAGATACGGCTACACCTTC
v_gene: TRBV20-1
d_gene: TRBD1
abundance: .
j_gene: TRBJ1-2

CDR3aa: CASTRPGGTGELFF
CDR3nt: TGTGCCAGCACCCGCCCGGGAGGGACCGGGGAGCTGTTTTTT
v_gene: TRBV4-2
d_gene: TRBD2
abundance: .
j_gene: TRBJ2-2

CDR3aa: CSAVGPRTAAKNIQYF
CDR3nt: TGCAGCGCCGTGGGGCCCCGGACCGCTGCCAAAAACATTCAGTACTTC
v_gene: TRBV29-1
d_gene: .
abundance: .
j_gene: TRBJ2-4

CDR3aa: CAWDRRNYGYTF
CDR3nt: TGTGCCTGGGACAGGAGAAACTATGGCTACACCTTC
v_gene: TRBV30
d_gene: .
abundance: .
j_gene: TRBJ1-2

CDR3aa: CASSYRGGTEYEQYF
CDR3nt: TGTGCCAGCAGTTACCGCGGGGGGACAGAGTACGAGCAGTACTTC
v_gene: TRBV6-5
d_gene: .
abundance: .
j_gene: TRBJ2-7

CDR3aa: CASRTGEQPQHF
CDR3nt: TGTGCCAGCAGAACAGGGGAGCAGCCCCAGCATTTT
v_gene: TRBV25-1
d_gene: TRBD1
abundance: few
j_gene: TRBJ1-5

CDR3aa: CATSRDGRPTENQPQHF
CDR3nt: TGTGCCACCAGCAGAGATGGGCGGCCGACAGAGAATCAGCCCCAGCATTTT
v_gene: TRBV15
d_gene: .
abundance: once
j_gene: TRBJ1-5

CDR3aa: CASRAFPSGGTEAFF
CDR3nt: TGTGCCAGCAGAGCATTCCCATCAGGGGGCACTGAAGCTTTCTTT
v_gene: TRBV9
d_gene: TRBD1
abundance: .
j_gene: TRBJ1-1

CDR3aa: CASSQERVGQPQHF
CDR3nt: TGCGCCAGCAGCCAAGAGAGGGTTGGCCAGCCCCAGCATTTT
v_gene: TRBV4-1
d_gene: .
abundance: .
j_gene: TRBJ1-5

CDR3aa: CASSLEREQPQHF
CDR3nt: TGTGCCAGCAGCTTAGAACGGGAGCAGCCCCAGCATTTT
v_gene: TRBV7-2
d_gene: .
abundance: .
j_gene: TRBJ1-5

CDR3aa: CASSPRQGGGNTIYF
CDR3nt: TGTGCCAGCTCACCACGCCAGGGGGGTGGAAACACCATATATTTT
v_gene: TRBV18
d_gene: TRBD1
abundance: .
j_gene: TRBJ1-3

CDR3aa: CASSLAPGLTYNEQFF
CDR3nt: TGCGCCAGCAGCTTGGCCCCGGGACTCACCTACAATGAGCAGTTCTTC
v_gene: TRBV5-1
d_gene: .
abundance: .
j_gene: TRBJ2-1

CDR3aa: CASSPYLLASTDTQYF
CDR3nt: TGTGCCAGCAGTCCCTATCTACTAGCGAGCACAGATACGCAGTATTTT
v_gene: TRBV7-9
d_gene: TRBD2
abundance: .
j_gene: TRBJ2-3

CDR3aa: CASSGQGYTEAFF
CDR3nt: TGTGCCAGTAGTGGGCAGGGCTACACTGAAGCTTTCTTT
v_gene: TRBV19
d_gene: .
abundance: .
j_gene: TRBJ1-1

CDR3aa: CASSQDGYRISYNEQFF
CDR3nt: TGTGCCAGCAGCCAAGATGGATACAGAATCTCCTACAATGAGCAGTTCTTC
v_gene: TRBV4-2
d_gene: .
abundance: .
j_gene: TRBJ2-1

CDR3aa: CATSRYGQARTPYEQYF
CDR3nt: TGTGCCACCAGCAGATATGGACAGGCAAGAACCCCCTACGAGCAGTACTTC
v_gene: TRBV15
d_gene: TRBD1
abundance: .
j_gene: TRBJ2-7

CDR3aa: CASSQTSGGAEEQYF
CDR3nt: TGCGCCAGCAGCCAGACTAGCGGGGGGGCGGAAGAGCAGTACTTC
v_gene: TRBV4-1
d_gene: TRBD2
abundance: .
j_gene: TRBJ2-7

CDR3aa: CASSTDSGTTDTQYF
CDR3nt: TGTGCCAGCAGCACCGATAGCGGGACCACAGATACGCAGTATTTT
v_gene: TRBV7-8
d_gene: TRBD2
abundance: .
j_gene: TRBJ2-3

CDR3aa: CASRSRGRSNEKLFF
CDR3nt: TGTGCCAGCAGATCAAGGGGCAGGTCTAATGAAAAACTGTTTTTT
v_gene: TRBV6-5
d_gene: .
abundance: .
j_gene: TRBJ1-4

CDR3aa: CASSLGQGPYGYTF
CDR3nt: TGCGCCAGCAGCTTAGGACAGGGGCCCTATGGCTACACCTTC
v_gene: TRBV5-1
d_gene: TRBD1
abundance: .
j_gene: TRBJ1-2

CDR3aa: CASSVGGGNGFYGYTF
CDR3nt: TGTGCCAGCAGCGTGGGGGGAGGGAACGGGTTTTATGGCTACACCTTC
v_gene: TRBV9
d_gene: .
abundance: .
j_gene: TRBJ1-2

CDR3aa: CASRRQGATQPQHF
CDR3nt: TGTGCCAGCAGACGACAGGGGGCGACCCAGCCCCAGCATTTT
v_gene: TRBV28
d_gene: TRBD1
abundance: .
j_gene: TRBJ1-5

CDR3aa: CASSDSGQGNTGELFF
CDR3nt: TGTGCCAGCAGTGACTCGGGACAGGGGAACACCGGGGAGCTGTTTTTT
v_gene: TRBV6-4
d_gene: TRBD1
abundance: .
j_gene: TRBJ2-2

CDR3aa: CASSPQTGAYGYTF
CDR3nt: TGTGCCAGCAGTCCCCAAACAGGGGCCTATGGCTACACCTTC
v_gene: TRBV28
d_gene: TRBD1
abundance: .
j_gene: TRBJ1-2

CDR3aa: CASSVGVGAKTEAFF
CDR3nt: TGTGCCAGCAGCGTAGGTGTGGGGGCGAAGACTGAAGCTTTCTTT
v_gene: TRBV9
d_gene: .
abundance: .
j_gene: TRBJ1-1

CDR3aa: CASSLARNEQFF
CDR3nt: TGTGCCAGCAGCTTAGCCCGCAATGAGCAGTTCTTC
v_gene: TRBV7-9
d_gene: .
abundance: .
j_gene: TRBJ2-1

CDR3aa: CASSEVRDSNEKLFF
CDR3nt: TGTGCCAGCAGTGAAGTTAGGGACAGTAATGAAAAACTGTTTTTT
v_gene: TRBV6-1
d_gene: TRBD1
abundance: .
j_gene: TRBJ1-4

CDR3aa: CASRSGSEHEQYF
CDR3nt: TGTGCCAGTAGATCGGGGTCCGAACACGAGCAGTACTTC
v_gene: TRBV19
d_gene: .
abundance: .
j_gene: TRBJ2-7

CDR3aa: CASSNPRPGVVLGYGYTF
CDR3nt: TGTGCCAGCAGCAACCCGCGCCCCGGGGTCGTTCTAGGCTATGGCTACACCTTC
v_gene: TRBV21-1
d_gene: .
abundance: .
j_gene: TRBJ1-2